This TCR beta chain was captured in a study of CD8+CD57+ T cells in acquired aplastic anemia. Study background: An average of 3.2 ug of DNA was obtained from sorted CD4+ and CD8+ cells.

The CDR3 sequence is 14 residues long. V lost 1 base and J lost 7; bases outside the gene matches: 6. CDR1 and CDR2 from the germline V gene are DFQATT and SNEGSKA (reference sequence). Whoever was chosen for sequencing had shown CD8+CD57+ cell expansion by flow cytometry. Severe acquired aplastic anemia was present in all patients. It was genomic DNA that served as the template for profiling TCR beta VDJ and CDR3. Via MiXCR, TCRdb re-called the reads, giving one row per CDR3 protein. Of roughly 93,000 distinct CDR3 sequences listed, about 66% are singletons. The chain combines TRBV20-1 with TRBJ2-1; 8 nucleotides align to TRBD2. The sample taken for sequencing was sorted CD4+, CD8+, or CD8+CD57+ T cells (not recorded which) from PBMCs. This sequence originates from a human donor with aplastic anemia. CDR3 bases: TGCAGTGCTAGAGCGGGGGGGGCGGAGAATGAGCAGTTCTTC. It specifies CSARAGGAENEQFF.